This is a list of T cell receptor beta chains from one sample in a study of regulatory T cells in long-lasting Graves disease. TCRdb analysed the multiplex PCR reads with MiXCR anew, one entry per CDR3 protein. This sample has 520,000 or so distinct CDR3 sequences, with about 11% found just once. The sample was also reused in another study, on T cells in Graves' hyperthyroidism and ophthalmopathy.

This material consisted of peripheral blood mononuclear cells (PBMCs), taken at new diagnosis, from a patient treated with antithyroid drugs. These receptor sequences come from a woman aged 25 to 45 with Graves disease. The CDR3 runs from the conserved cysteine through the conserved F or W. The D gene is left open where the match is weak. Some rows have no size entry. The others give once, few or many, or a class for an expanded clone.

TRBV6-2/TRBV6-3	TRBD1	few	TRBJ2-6	CASSYARTGGISGANVLTF	TGTGCCAGCAGTTACGCGAGGACAGGGGGCATCTCTGGGGCCAACGTCCTGACTTTC
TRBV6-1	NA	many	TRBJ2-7	CASSPFRGEQYF	TGTGCCAGCAGTCCTTTCAGGGGCGAGCAGTACTTC
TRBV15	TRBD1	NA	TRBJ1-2	CATSRSTGGRGYTF	TGTGCCACCAGCAGGTCCACAGGGGGCAGGGGCTACACCTTC
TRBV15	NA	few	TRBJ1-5	CATSRDRKGGQPQHF	TGTGCCACCAGCAGAGATCGTAAAGGAGGTCAGCCCCAGCATTTT
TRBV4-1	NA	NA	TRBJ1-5	CASSQDSGGNQPQHF	TGCGCCAGCAGCCAGGACTCAGGGGGCAATCAGCCCCAGCATTTT
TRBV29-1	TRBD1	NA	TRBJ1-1	CSVVRTGSEAFF	TGCAGCGTCGTACGGACAGGTTCTGAAGCTTTCTTT
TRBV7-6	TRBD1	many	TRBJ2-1	CASSVEGQGQGNNEQFF	TGTGCCAGCAGCGTAGAGGGACAGGGACAGGGTAACAATGAGCAGTTCTTC
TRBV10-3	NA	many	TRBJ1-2	CAISEETVGGYTF	TGTGCCATCAGTGAAGAGACAGTTGGTGGCTACACCTTC
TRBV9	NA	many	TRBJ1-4	CASSGRNEKLFF	TGTGCCAGCAGCGGCCGTAATGAAAAACTGTTTTTT
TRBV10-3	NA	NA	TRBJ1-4	CAISERARDEKLFF	TGTGCCATCAGTGAGAGGGCGCGGGATGAAAAACTGTTTTTT
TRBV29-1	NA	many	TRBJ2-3	CSVESPGYTDTQYF	TGCAGCGTTGAATCCCCGGGCTACACAGATACGCAGTATTTT
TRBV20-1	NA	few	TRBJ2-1	CSARKRLLRNERFF	TGCAGTGCTAGGAAGCGCCTACTCCGCAATGAGCGGTTCTTC
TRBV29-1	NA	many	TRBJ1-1	CSVERGMAEAFF	TGCAGCGTTGAACGGGGAATGGCTGAAGCTTTCTTT
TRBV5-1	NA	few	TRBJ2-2	CASSAEVGEYTNTGELFF	TGCGCCAGCAGCGCGGAGGTTGGGGAATACACGAACACCGGGGAGCTGTTTTTT
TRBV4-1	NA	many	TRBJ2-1	CASSQGGGATYNEQFF	TGCGCCAGCAGCCAAGGAGGGGGAGCAACCTACAATGAGCAGTTCTTC
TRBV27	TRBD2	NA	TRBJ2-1	CASTAGGGRHAYNEQFF	TGTGCCAGCACCGCCGGGGGCGGGAGGCACGCCTACAATGAGCAGTTCTTC
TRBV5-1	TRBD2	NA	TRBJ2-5	CASSPNSGGQETQYF	TGCGCCAGCAGCCCAAACTCGGGGGGACAAGAGACCCAGTACTTC
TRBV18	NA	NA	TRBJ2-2	CASSIPRQLSTGELFF	TGTGCCAGCTCAATACCGCGGCAGCTTAGTACCGGGGAGCTGTTTTTT
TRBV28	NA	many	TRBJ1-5	CASSPITPGSDNQPQHF	TGTGCCAGCAGTCCGATCACCCCAGGCAGTGACAATCAGCCCCAGCATTTT
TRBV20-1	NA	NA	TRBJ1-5	CSARGGGRDQPQHF	TGCAGTGCTAGGGGCGGGGGCAGGGATCAGCCCCAGCATTTT
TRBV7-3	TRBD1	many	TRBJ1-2	CASSLADREHGYTF	TGTGCCAGCAGCTTGGCGGACAGGGAACATGGCTACACCTTC
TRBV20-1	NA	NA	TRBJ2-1	CSARVGVSYNEQFF	TGCAGTGCTAGAGTGGGGGTATCCTACAATGAGCAGTTCTTC
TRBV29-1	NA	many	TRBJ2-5	CSVEVGRGQETQYF	TGCAGCGTTGAAGTAGGTAGGGGACAAGAGACCCAGTACTTC
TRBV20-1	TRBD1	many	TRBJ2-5	CSARTGGREETQYF	TGCAGTGCTAGGACAGGGGGGAGGGAGGAGACCCAGTACTTC
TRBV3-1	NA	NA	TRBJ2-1	CASSRAPNREQFF	TGTGCCAGCAGTCGGGCCCCTAACCGTGAGCAGTTCTTC
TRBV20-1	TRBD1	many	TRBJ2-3	CSASRQGADTQYF	TGCAGTGCTAGTCGACAGGGCGCAGATACGCAGTATTTT
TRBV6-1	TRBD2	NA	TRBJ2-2	CASLGGGRLATGELFF	TGTGCCAGCCTGGGAGGCGGGAGGCTCGCTACCGGGGAGCTGTTTTTT